This T cell receptor beta chain was profiled in a study of shared clonotypes between healthy human individuals. Trimming shortened V by 0 bases and J by 5 bases, and 17 bases separated the two germline ends. CDR1 and CDR2 (germline): LGHNA, YSLEER. The CDR3 length is 16 residues. Method: immunoSEQ multiplex PCR; TCRdb's copy keeps in-frame clones and lacks some. The sample contains 300,000 to 350,000 clones, roughly 80% of which appear only once. The study drew all its donors from Caucasian adults living in Nashville, Tennessee. This chain joins TRBV4-3 and TRBJ2-7; D is perhaps TRBD1 or TRBD2 (5 bases each). Sequences were obtained from memory CD4+ T cells sorted from blood. Specified subset: CD45RA-negative fraction. The origin of this receptor is a man aged 25 to 40 in good health. In nucleotides, the CDR3 is TGCGCCAGCAGCCAAGATAGCGACAGATCATCCCACGAGCAGTACTTC. It specifies CASSQDSDRSSHEQYF.